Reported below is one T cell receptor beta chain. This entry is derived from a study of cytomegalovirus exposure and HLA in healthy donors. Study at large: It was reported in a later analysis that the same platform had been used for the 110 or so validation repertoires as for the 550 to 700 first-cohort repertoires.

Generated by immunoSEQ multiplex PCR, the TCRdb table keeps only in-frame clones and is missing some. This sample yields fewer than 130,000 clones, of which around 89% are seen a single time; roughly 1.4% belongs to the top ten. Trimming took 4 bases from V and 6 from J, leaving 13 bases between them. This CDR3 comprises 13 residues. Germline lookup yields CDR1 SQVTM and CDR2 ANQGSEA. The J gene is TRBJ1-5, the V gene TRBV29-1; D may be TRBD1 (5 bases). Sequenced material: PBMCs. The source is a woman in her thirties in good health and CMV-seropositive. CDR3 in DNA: TGCAGCGTTGTTGGCGGGGGAGGTCAGCCCCAGCATTTT. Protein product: CSVVGGGGQPQHF.